These 29 T cell receptor beta chains came from one sample sequenced in a study of T cells in lung cancer brain metastases. Data came from immunoSEQ multiplex PCR; TCRdb stores just in-frame clones and leaves some out. The sample lists roughly 6,500 clones; roughly 89% were seen once. Sample: tumor tissue from the primary lung tumor. The receptors come from a man aged 50 to 60 with non-small cell lung cancer.

The CDR3 DNA follows: TGTGCCTGGAGTCCTAAGGACAGGGGGCAAGGCAATCAGCCCCAGCATTTT. This codes for CAWSPKDRGQGNQPQHF. This chain connects TRBV30 to TRBJ1-5; 11 positions match TRBD1. The CDR3 sequence is 17 residues long. Germline CDR1 and CDR2: GTSNPN and SVGIG (reference sequence). The J segment lost 2 bases and the V segment lost 2 bases, leaving 8 bases of the junction unmatched.

This chain links TRBV7-2 with TRBJ1-1; TRBD1 aligns across 7 bases. This CDR3 has 13 residues. V shed 3 bases and J 10 bases; nucleotides not matched to a gene: 8. Germline V gives CDR1 SGHTA, CDR2 FQGNSA. The CDR3 bases are TGTGCCAGCAGCTTGAACCCGGGACAGAGAGCTTTCTTT. Translation: CASSLNPGQRAFF.

This clone was recorded once. V is TRBV30 and J is TRBJ2-4; D is possibly TRBD1 or TRBD2 (5 bases each). This CDR3 is 15 amino acids long. Germline CDR1 and CDR2: GTSNPN and SVGIG (reference sequence). Trimming took off 2 bases at V and 3 bases at J, with 14 bases between the two ends. The CDR3: CAWSSDLGVKNIQYF. In nucleotides, the CDR3 is TGTGCCTGGAGTTCTGACCTGGGGGTCAAAAACATTCAGTACTTC.

This clone was observed a single time. The J gene is TRBJ1-2, the V gene TRBV30; D ambiguous. Trimming stripped 0 bases from V and 6 bases from J, with 8 bases between. The germline gives CDR1 GTSNPN, CDR2 SVGIG (reference sequence). CDR3 length: 12 amino acids. CDR3 amino acids: CAWSVVGNGYTF. CDR3 DNA: TGTGCCTGGAGTGTCGTGGGGAATGGCTACACCTTC.

The chain uses TRBV18 and TRBJ2-7, with D uncertain. Germline V gene sequence: CDR1 KGHSH, CDR2 LQKENI. This CDR3 is built from 13 residues. V was clipped by 0 bases and J by 4 bases, with 7 bases between them. DNA for the CDR3: TGTGCCAGCTCACCACCTGGAGATTACGAGCAGTACTTC. Translating it yields CASSPPGDYEQYF.

V usage is TRBV20-1 and J usage is TRBJ2-7; D is ambiguous. The CDR3 runs 11 residues. Germline assignment: CDR1 DFQATT and CDR2 SNEGSKA (reference sequence). V was pared by 3 bases and J by 5 bases, with 8 bases between. In DNA, the CDR3 is TGCAGTGCTAGGATAGTCCACGAGCAGTACTTC. It specifies CSARIVHEQYF.

This chain uses TRBV18 with TRBJ1-1; D not certain. Germline values: CDR1 KGHSH, CDR2 LQKENI. This CDR3 has 16 residues. Trimming left V 0 bases short and J 1 base short, with 12 bases between. The CDR3 DNA reads as TGTGCCAGCTCACCACCTAATAGGCGGGAGAACACTGAAGCTTTCTTT. It translates to CASSPPNRRENTEAFF.

This clone was observed once. Here the CDR3 reads CASSVDGNEKLFF. In DNA, the CDR3 is TGTGCCAGCAGCGTAGATGGGAATGAAAAACTGTTTTTT. The chain links TRBV9 to TRBJ1-4, with D uncertain. The CDR3 runs 13 residues. V was trimmed by 0 bases and J by 5 bases, leaving 5 bases between them. Germline lookup yields CDR1 SGDLS and CDR2 YYNGEE.

The chain is built from TRBV19 and TRBJ2-1, with 7 bases fitting TRBD2. The germline CDR1 and CDR2 sequences are LNHDA and SQIVND (reference sequence). The CDR3 spans 15 residues. With 6 bases clipped from V and 0 bases from J, the junction kept 5 bases outside the gene matches. The CDR3 DNA is TGTGCCAGTAGATCAACGGGGGGCTCCTACAATGAGCAGTTCTTC. Protein sequence: CASRSTGGSYNEQFF. Drawing the rest from reference TRBV19 and TRBJ2-1, the complete variable domain is DGGITQSPKYLFRKEGQNVTLSCEQNLNHDAMYWYRQDPGQGLRLIYYSQIVNDFQKGDIAEGYSVSREKKESFPLTVTSAQKNPTAFYLCASRSTGGSYNEQFFGPGTRLTVL.

This clone was recorded a few times. This chain joins TRBV30 and TRBJ1-6, with a tentative D call TRBD1 (6 bases). The CDR3 sequence is 13 residues long. The germline CDR1 and CDR2 sequences are GTSNPN and SVGIG (reference sequence). V lost 4 bases and J 8 bases, leaving 12 bases between the germline ends. The CDR3 here is CAWNRWTDSPLHF. In DNA form, the CDR3 reads TGTGCCTGGAACCGGTGGACAGATTCACCCCTCCACTTT.

The V gene is TRBV5-1, the J gene TRBJ1-3; 10 nucleotides align to TRBD1. J was trimmed by 2 bases and V by 4 bases; bases with no gene match: 6. The CDR3 contains 16 residues. CDR1 and CDR2 from the germline V gene are SGHRS and YFSETQ. The CDR3 here is CASSLPGTGAGNTIYF. Here the CDR3 DNA reads TGCGCCAGCAGCCTCCCCGGGACAGGGGCTGGAAACACCATATATTTT.

J is TRBJ1-3 and V is TRBV30; D gene unclear. Trimming removed 5 bases from V and 2 bases from J, with 10 bases in between. CDR1 is GTSNPN, CDR2 SVGIG, per germline (reference sequence). The CDR3 length is 13 residues. CDR3 DNA sequence: TGTGCCTGGGCTAGCGGGGCTGGAAACACCATATATTTT. The encoded protein is CAWASGAGNTIYF.

This rearrangement joins TRBV30 to TRBJ1-3; D not resolved. The germline V gene encodes CDR1 GTSNPN and CDR2 SVGIG (reference sequence). The CDR3 is 12 amino acids. Trimming removed 2 bases at V and 2 bases at J, with 4 bases between. CDR3 DNA sequence: TGTGCCTGGAGTCTGGCTGGAAACACCATATATTTT. This encodes CAWSLAGNTIYF.

This chain links TRBV29-1 with TRBJ2-7; either TRBD1 or TRBD2 may fit D (5 bases each). CDR1 and CDR2 from the germline V gene are SQVTM and ANQGSEA. The CDR3 has 15 amino acids. Between the trimmed V and J ends, which lost 7 bases and 0 bases, there was a span of 19 bases. CDR3 nucleotide sequence: TGCAGCGCCGGAGGATGGGGCCCAAGCTCCTACGAGCAGTACTTC. Its protein product is CSAGGWGPSSYEQYF.

J is TRBJ2-1 and V is TRBV5-6; D ambiguous. Trimming took off 2 bases at V and 6 bases at J, with 3 bases between the two ends. Per the germline V gene, CDR1 is SGHDT and CDR2 is YYEEEE. The CDR3 sequence is 11 residues long. CDR3 bases: TGTGCCAGCAGCTTCAGCAATGAGCAGTTCTTC. Encoded protein: CASSFSNEQFF. Supplemented by reference TRBV5-6 and TRBJ2-1, the full variable domain reads DAGVTQSPTHLIKTRGQQVTLRCSPKSGHDTVSWYQQALGQGPQFIFQYYEEEERQRGNFPDRFSGHQFPNYSSELNVNALLLGDSALYLCASSFSNEQFFGPGTRLTVL.

V gene TRBV10-2 combines with J gene TRBJ2-7; TRBD2 aligns across 10 bases. Losses at the gene ends were 7 bases for V and 3 bases for J; bases not matched to a gene: 12. The CDR3 has 16 residues. Germline CDR1 and CDR2: WSHSY and SAAADI. The CDR3 DNA follows: TGCGCCAGCACCCAGTGGCTAGCGGGGGTCAACTACGAGCAGTACTTC. Its protein is CASTQWLAGVNYEQYF.

The CDR3 DNA reads as TGTGCCAGCAGAGGTGGTGGCAGGGGGCACTACGAGCAGTACTTC. Amino acids: CASRGGGRGHYEQYF. The rearrangement links TRBV5-6 to TRBJ2-7, with TRBD1 matching over 8 bases. The CDR3 runs 15 residues. With V trimmed by 5 bases and J by 3 bases, 10 bases remained unmatched. Per germline, CDR1 SGHDT and CDR2 YYEEEE.

V is TRBV4-1 and J is TRBJ2-3; 12 bases fit TRBD2. V dropped 1 base and J dropped 5; count of bases not matched to a gene: 13. Germline V gene sequence: CDR1 MGHRA, CDR2 YSYEKL. This CDR3 is built from 19 residues. The CDR3 is CASSQVPSGGAILRDTQYF. CDR3 nucleotides: TGCGCCAGCAGCCAAGTCCCTAGCGGGGGGGCGATTTTGCGAGATACGCAGTATTTT.

This clone appeared a few times. The genes are TRBV2 and TRBJ2-1; no clear D. Per germline, CDR1 SNHLY and CDR2 FYNNEI. The V and J ends lost 5 bases and 8 bases respectively, with 13 bases between them. The CDR3 sequence is 13 residues long. The CDR3 DNA is TGTGCCAGCAGTAAAGGCCTCGGTGATGAGCAGTTCTTC. Translation: CASSKGLGDEQFF.

The chain couples TRBV7-6 to TRBJ2-5; D remains unclear. Germline-derived CDR1 and CDR2 are SGHVS and FNYEAQ. This CDR3 is built from 13 residues. Trimming cost V 3 bases and J 1 base, with 6 bases left between them. The CDR3 DNA is TGTGCCAGCAGCTTGGGGTCCCAAGAGACCCAGTACTTC. Its protein product is CASSLGSQETQYF.

The V call is TRBV27, the J call TRBJ2-7; possibly TRBD1 for D (6 bases). The CDR3 spans 15 residues. Germline-derived CDR1 and CDR2 are MNHEY and SMNVEV (reference sequence). V gave up 0 bases and J gave up 3 bases, with 12 bases separating them. The CDR3 region is CASSLSWQGIYEQYF. The CDR3 bases are TGTGCCAGCAGTTTATCGTGGCAGGGGATCTACGAGCAGTACTTC.

V gene TRBV7-2 combines with J gene TRBJ2-5, with TRBD2 identical over 8 bases. The CDR3 is made up of 14 amino acids. With V trimmed by 7 bases and J by 7 bases, 11 bases remained unmatched. Germline CDR1 is SGHTA and CDR2 is FQGNSA. The CDR3 coding sequence is TGTGCCAGCACCTCGGGGGGGCCTACGGTGACCCAGTACTTC. Its translation is CASTSGGPTVTQYF.

The chain employs TRBV19 and TRBJ1-2, with D tentatively TRBD1 (6 bases). The CDR3 is 13 residues long. Germline CDR1 LNHDA, CDR2 SQIVND (reference sequence). The V gene lost 11 bases and the J gene lost 4 bases, with 17 bases spanning the gap. This CDR3 is CAASGGGFYGYTF. The CDR3 DNA is TGTGCCGCCTCGGGGGGGGGCTTCTATGGCTACACCTTC.

The V call is TRBV19, the J call TRBJ2-1, with a possible D match to TRBD2 (6 bases). The V and J ends lost 6 bases and 2 bases respectively, with 14 bases between them. In germline, CDR1 is LNHDA, CDR2 SQIVND (reference sequence). The CDR3 spans 15 residues. The CDR3 DNA is TGTGCCAGTAGCCCAACTAGCTCGGCCTACAATGAGCAGTTCTTC. Translation gives CASSPTSSAYNEQFF. The full variable domain, completed using reference TRBV19 and TRBJ2-1, is DGGITQSPKYLFRKEGQNVTLSCEQNLNHDAMYWYRQDPGQGLRLIYYSQIVNDFQKGDIAEGYSVSREKKESFPLTVTSAQKNPTAFYLCASSPTSSAYNEQFFGPGTRLTVL.

The chain recombines TRBV29-1 with TRBJ2-4, with D unclear. There are 12 residues in the CDR3. Trimming took 3 bases from V and 7 from J, leaving 10 bases between them. CDR1 SQVTM and CDR2 ANQGSEA come from the germline V gene. CDR3: CSVDGSGNIQYF. The CDR3, as DNA: TGCAGCGTTGACGGCTCCGGGAACATTCAGTACTTC.

This sequence joins TRBV7-9 and TRBJ2-7; D gene unclear. The CDR3 loop spans 15 amino acids. Germline loops: CDR1 SEHNR, CDR2 FQNEAQ (reference sequence). The V and J ends lost 1 base and 2 bases respectively, with 12 bases between them. The DNA of the CDR3 is TGTGCCAGCAGCTTAGTGGCGGATTTCACCTACGAGCAGTACTTC. Protein sequence: CASSLVADFTYEQYF.

The CDR3 nucleotides are TGCGCTAGTTTCCCGGGCCAAGGCACAGATACGCAGTATTTT. Its protein is CASFPGQGTDTQYF. V and J are TRBV5-1 and TRBJ2-3; D is uncertain. The CDR3 totals 14 residues. CDR1 is SGHRS, CDR2 YFSETQ, per germline.

This clone has a single count. The chain has TRBV7-3 and TRBJ1-2; unclear D gene. This CDR3 has 14 amino acids. From germline, CDR1 is SGHTA and CDR2 FQGTGA. V was pared by 4 bases and J by 4 bases, with 13 bases between. In nucleotides, the CDR3 is TGTGCCAGCAGCTCCCCGGCACGGTGCTATGGCTACACCTTC. Protein: CASSSPARCYGYTF.

In its sample, this clone was seen once. The chain has TRBV7-2 and TRBJ2-3; D is possibly TRBD2 (5 bases). The V and J ends lost 2 bases and 1 base respectively, with 10 bases between them. The germline V gene has CDR1 SGHTA and CDR2 FQGNSA. The CDR3 is 15 amino acids. As DNA, the CDR3 is TGTGCCAGCAGCTTACCGATTAGCGGCACAGATACGCAGTATTTT. The encoded protein is CASSLPISGTDTQYF. The full variable domain, with the rest looked up from reference TRBV7-2 and TRBJ2-3, is GAGVSQSPSNKVTEKGKDVELRCDPISGHTALYWYRQSLGQGLEFLIYFQGNSAPDKSGLPSDRFSAERTGGSVSTLTIQRTQQEDSAVYLCASSLPISGTDTQYFGPGTRLTVL.